This T cell receptor beta chain came from a study of CD8 T cells in ankylosing spondylitis. Study-level points and caveats: Seven to nine highly homologous variants made up a TCR beta motif that seemed to typify ankylosing spondylitis blood.

MiXCR was run by TCRdb on the 5' RACE reads, yielding one entry per CDR3 protein. The data contain about 260,000 distinct CDR3 sequences, roughly 20% of them singletons. CDR1 MGHRA and CDR2 YSYEKL come from the germline V gene. CDR3 length equals 15 residues. V lost 0 bases to trimming and J lost 4 bases, with 12 bases between them. Regarding this clonotype: What it binds is unknown.

This TCR came from a male donor with ankylosing spondylitis or in good health (not recorded which). Sequencing was done on a sample of blood, either unsorted or a sorted T cell fraction (not recorded which). This chain connects TRBV4-1 to TRBJ1-1; possible D gene TRBD1, 6 bases. The CDR3 loop is CASSQESQGFTEAFF. The CDR3 DNA is TGCGCCAGCAGCCAAGAGTCCCAGGGGTTCACTGAAGCTTTCTTT.